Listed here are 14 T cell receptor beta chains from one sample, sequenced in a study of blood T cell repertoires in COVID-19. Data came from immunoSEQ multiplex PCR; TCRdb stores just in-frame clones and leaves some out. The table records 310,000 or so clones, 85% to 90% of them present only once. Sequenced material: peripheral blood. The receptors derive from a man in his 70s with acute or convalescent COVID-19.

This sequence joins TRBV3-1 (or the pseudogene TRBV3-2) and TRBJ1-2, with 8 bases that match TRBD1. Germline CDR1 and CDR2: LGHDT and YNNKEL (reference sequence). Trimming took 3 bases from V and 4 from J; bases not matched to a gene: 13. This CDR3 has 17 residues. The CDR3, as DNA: TGTGCCAGCAGCCAGGATAAGACAGGGGAAGGGTCCTATGGCTACACCTTC. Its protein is CASSQDKTGEGSYGYTF.

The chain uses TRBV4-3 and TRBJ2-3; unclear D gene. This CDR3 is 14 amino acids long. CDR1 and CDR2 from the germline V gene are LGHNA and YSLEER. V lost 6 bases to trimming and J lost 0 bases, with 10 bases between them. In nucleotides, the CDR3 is TGCGCCAGCAGTTATACTGGTAGCACAGATACGCAGTATTTT. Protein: CASSYTGSTDTQYF.

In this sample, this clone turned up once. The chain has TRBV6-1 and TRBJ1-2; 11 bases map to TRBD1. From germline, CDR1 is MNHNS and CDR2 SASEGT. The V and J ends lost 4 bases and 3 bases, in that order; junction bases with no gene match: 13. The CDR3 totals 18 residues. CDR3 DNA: TGTGCCAGCAGTGGCGGATGGGGACAGGGGGGAAACTACTATGGCTACACCTTC. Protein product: CASSGGWGQGGNYYGYTF.

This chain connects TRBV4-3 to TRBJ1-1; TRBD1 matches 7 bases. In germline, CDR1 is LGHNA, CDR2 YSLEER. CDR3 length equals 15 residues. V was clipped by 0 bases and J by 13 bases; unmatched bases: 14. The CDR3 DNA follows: TGCGCCAGCAGCCAAGATCAGGCCCCAGGGGGTGTAGTTTTCTTT. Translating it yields CASSQDQAPGGVVFF.

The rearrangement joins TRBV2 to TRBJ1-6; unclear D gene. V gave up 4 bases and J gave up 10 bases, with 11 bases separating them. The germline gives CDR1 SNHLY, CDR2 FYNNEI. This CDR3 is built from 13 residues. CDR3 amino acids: CASSAQVPSPLHF. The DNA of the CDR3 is TGTGCCAGCAGTGCTCAGGTACCATCACCCCTCCACTTT.

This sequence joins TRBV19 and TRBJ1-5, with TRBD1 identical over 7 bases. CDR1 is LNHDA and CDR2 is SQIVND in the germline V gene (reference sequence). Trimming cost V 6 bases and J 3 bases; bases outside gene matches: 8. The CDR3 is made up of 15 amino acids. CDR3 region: CASSPPTGNNQPQHF. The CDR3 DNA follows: TGTGCCAGTAGCCCGCCGACAGGGAACAATCAGCCCCAGCATTTT.

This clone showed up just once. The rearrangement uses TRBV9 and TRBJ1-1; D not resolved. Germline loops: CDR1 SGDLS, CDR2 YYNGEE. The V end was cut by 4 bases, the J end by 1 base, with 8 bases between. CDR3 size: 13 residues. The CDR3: CASSLNRNTEAFF. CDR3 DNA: TGTGCCAGCAGCCTCAACAGGAACACTGAAGCTTTCTTT.

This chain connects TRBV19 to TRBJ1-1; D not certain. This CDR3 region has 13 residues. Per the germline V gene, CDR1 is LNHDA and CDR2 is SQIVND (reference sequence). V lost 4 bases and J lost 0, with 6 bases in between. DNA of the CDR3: TGTGCCAGTAGTACTCAGATGAACACTGAAGCTTTCTTT. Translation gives CASSTQMNTEAFF.

This CDR3 is CASRARGQRGFEQYF. The CDR3 nucleotides read TGTGCCAGCAGGGCCAGGGGGCAAAGGGGTTTCGAGCAGTACTTC. The gene calls are TRBV6-5 and TRBJ2-7, with 8 bases aligning to TRBD1. Trimming removed 6 bases from V and 6 bases from J; junction bases left unmatched: 13. Germline V gene data show CDR1 as MNHEY and CDR2 as SVGAGI. The length of the CDR3 is 15 residues.

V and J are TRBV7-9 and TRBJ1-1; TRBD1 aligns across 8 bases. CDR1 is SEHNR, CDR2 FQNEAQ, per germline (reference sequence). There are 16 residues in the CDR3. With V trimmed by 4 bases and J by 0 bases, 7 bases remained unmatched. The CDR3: CASSSGQAHLNTEAFF. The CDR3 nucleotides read TGTGCCAGCAGCTCGGGACAGGCCCATCTGAACACTGAAGCTTTCTTT.

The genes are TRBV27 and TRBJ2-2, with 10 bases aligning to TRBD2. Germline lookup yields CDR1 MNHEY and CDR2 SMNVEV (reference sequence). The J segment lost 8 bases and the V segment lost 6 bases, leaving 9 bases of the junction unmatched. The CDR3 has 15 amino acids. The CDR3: CASSSSGRASGELFF. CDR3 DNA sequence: TGTGCCAGCAGCAGCAGCGGGAGGGCGTCTGGGGAGCTGTTTTTT.

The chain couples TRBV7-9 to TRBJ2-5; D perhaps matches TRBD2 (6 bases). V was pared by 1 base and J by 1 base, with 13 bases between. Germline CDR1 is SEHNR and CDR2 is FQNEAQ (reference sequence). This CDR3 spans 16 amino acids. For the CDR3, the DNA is TGTGCCAGCAGCTTAGTAGGGGACTTTGCCCAAGAGACCCAGTACTTC. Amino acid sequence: CASSLVGDFAQETQYF.

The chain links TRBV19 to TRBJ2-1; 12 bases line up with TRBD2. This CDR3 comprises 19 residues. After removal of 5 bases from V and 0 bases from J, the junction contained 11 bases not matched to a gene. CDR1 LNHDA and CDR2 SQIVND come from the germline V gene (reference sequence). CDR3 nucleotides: TGTGCCAGTAGTTCCCGACTAGCGGGGGCGCGAAGCTCCTACAATGAGCAGTTCTTC. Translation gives CASSSRLAGARSSYNEQFF.

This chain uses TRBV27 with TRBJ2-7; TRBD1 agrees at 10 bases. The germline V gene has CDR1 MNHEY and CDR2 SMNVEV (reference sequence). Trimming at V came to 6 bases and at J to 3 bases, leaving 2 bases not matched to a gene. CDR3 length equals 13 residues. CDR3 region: CASSRDRGYEQYF. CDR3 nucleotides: TGTGCCAGCAGCCGGGACAGGGGCTACGAGCAGTACTTC.